Below are 8 T cell receptor beta chains sequenced from a single sample in a study of blood T cell repertoires in COVID-19. Only in-frame clones appear in the TCRdb table, and some are missing; sequencing was by immunoSEQ multiplex PCR. The repertoire holds fewer than 110,000 clones, with over 60% as singletons. Sequenced input: peripheral blood. Receptors originate from a man between 65 and 85 years old with acute or convalescent COVID-19.

The chain couples TRBV9 to TRBJ1-1, with D hard to call. The ends were cut back, 5 bases at V and 1 base at J, with 9 bases in the middle. The V gene's germline CDR1 is SGDLS and CDR2 YYNGEE. The CDR3 is made up of 13 amino acids. CDR3 protein: CASRWAANTEAFF. The CDR3 DNA is TGTGCCAGCAGGTGGGCAGCGAACACTGAAGCTTTCTTT.

The chain couples TRBV4-1 to TRBJ2-2; the match to TRBD2 covers 10 bases. The CDR3 extends over 16 amino acids. Germline V gives CDR1 MGHRA, CDR2 YSYEKL. V lost 4 bases to trimming and J lost 5 bases; unmatched junction nucleotides: 7. The CDR3 loop is CASSPPSGGGTGELFF. The DNA for the CDR3 is TGCGCCAGCAGCCCCCCTAGCGGGGGAGGGACCGGGGAGCTGTTTTTT.

This clone appeared a few times. This chain links TRBV9 with TRBJ1-3; D remains ambiguous. The CDR3 is made up of 16 amino acids. Germline CDR1 SGDLS, CDR2 YYNGEE. The germline V and J ends were trimmed by 3 bases and 0 bases, with 13 bases remaining between them. CDR3 amino acids: CASSGRRGNSGNTIYF. In DNA, the CDR3 is TGTGCCAGCAGCGGTCGACGGGGAAACTCTGGAAACACCATATATTTT.

Only a few counts were recorded for this clone. The chain is built from TRBV6-5 and TRBJ2-7, with a weak D call TRBD1 (6 bases). Trimming took off 6 bases at V and 2 bases at J, with 14 bases between the two ends. The CDR3 totals 14 residues. Germline V CDR1 and CDR2: MNHEY, SVGAGI. CDR3 residues: CASRKPTGTYEQYF. Here the CDR3 DNA reads TGTGCCAGCAGGAAACCAACAGGGACCTACGAGCAGTACTTC.

The J gene is TRBJ2-2, the V gene TRBV12-3 or TRBV12-4; D is possibly TRBD2 (6 bases). V lost 7 bases and J 12 bases, leaving 18 bases between the germline ends. This CDR3 has 13 amino acids. The CDR3: CASTPGSRGKLFF. The CDR3 nucleotides read TGTGCCAGCACCCCCGGGAGCCGTGGGAAGCTGTTTTTT.

The rearrangement joins TRBV2 to TRBJ2-5; D possibly corresponds to TRBD2 (6 bases). The CDR3 has 13 amino acids. Germline V CDR1 and CDR2: SNHLY, FYNNEI. The V end lost 7 bases, the J end lost 5 bases, and 14 bases lay between the germline ends. CDR3: CASNNGGRETQYF. The CDR3 coding sequence is TGTGCCAGCAATAACGGGGGTCGGGAGACCCAGTACTTC. The entire variable domain, with the rest obtained from reference TRBV2 and TRBJ2-5, is as follows: EPEVTQTPSHQVTQMGQEVILRCVPISNHLYFYWYRQILGQKVEFLVSFYNNEISEKSEIFDDQFSVERPDGSNFTLKIRSTKLEDSAMYFCASNNGGRETQYFGPGTRLLVL.

This clone was detected once. This chain uses TRBV7-9 with TRBJ1-3; a possible D gene is TRBD1 (6 bases). Between the trimmed V and J ends, which lost 4 bases and 3 bases, there was a span of 13 bases. This CDR3 region has 15 residues. Germline V CDR1 and CDR2: SEHNR, FQNEAQ (reference sequence). CDR3: CASSYARGIGNTIYF. In nucleotides, the CDR3 is TGTGCCAGCAGCTACGCCAGGGGCATTGGAAACACCATATATTTT.

The gene calls are TRBV29-1 and TRBJ2-2; 8 nucleotides match TRBD1. Germline CDR1 SQVTM, CDR2 ANQGSEA. The V segment lost 3 bases and the J segment 0 bases; nucleotides outside the gene matches: 3. The length of the CDR3 is 15 residues. The CDR3: CSVDRTGSNTGELFF. CDR3 coding DNA: TGCAGCGTTGATAGGACAGGGTCGAACACCGGGGAGCTGTTTTTT.